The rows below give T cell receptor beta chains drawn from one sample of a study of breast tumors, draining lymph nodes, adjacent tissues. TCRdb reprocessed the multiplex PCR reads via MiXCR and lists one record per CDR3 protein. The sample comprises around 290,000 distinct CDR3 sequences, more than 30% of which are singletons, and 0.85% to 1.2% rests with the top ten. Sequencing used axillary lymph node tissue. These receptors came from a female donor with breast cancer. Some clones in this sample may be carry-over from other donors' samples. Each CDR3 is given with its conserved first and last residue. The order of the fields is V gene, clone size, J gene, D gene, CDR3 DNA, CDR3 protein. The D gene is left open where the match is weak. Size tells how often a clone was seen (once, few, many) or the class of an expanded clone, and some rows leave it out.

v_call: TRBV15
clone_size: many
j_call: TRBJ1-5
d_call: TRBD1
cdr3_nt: TGTGCCACCAGCAGGGGGGACAGGGGAGGCGATCAGCCCCAGCATTTT
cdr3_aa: CATSRGDRGGDQPQHF

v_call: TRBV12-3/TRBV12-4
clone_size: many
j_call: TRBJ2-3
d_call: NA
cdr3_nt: TGTGCCAGCAGTTCTCCGGACAGCTGGATTCCAGATACGCAGTATTTT
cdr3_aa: CASSSPDSWIPDTQYF

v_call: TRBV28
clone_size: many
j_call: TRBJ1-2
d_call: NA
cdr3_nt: TGTGCCAGCAGTCCCCGGCGGCACTATGGCTACACCTTC
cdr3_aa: CASSPRRHYGYTF

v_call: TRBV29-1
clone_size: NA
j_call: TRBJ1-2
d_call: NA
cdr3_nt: TGCAGCCCAACAGGGAACTATGGCTACACCTTC
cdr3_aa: CSPTGNYGYTF

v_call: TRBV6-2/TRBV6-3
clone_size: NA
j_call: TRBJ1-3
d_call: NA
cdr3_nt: TGTGCCAGCAGTTTTAGCCGGAGCTCTGGAAACACCATATATTTT
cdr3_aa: CASSFSRSSGNTIYF

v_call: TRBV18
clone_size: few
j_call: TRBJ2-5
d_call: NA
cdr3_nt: TGTGCCAGCTCACCCGTCACGGGGCAGGAGACCCAGTACTTC
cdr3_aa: CASSPVTGQETQYF

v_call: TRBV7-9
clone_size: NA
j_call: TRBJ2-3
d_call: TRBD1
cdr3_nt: TGTGCCAGCAGCGGCCGGGACAGGGGCATAGTCACAGATACGCAGTATTTT
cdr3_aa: CASSGRDRGIVTDTQYF

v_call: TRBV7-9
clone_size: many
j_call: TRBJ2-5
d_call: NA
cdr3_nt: TGTGCCAGCAGCTTCACTGAGTGGGAGACCCAGTACTTC
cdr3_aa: CASSFTEWETQYF

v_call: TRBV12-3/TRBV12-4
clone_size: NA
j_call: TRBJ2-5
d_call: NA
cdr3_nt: TGTGCCAGCAGTGCCCGGGGAGGCAGGGGGACAGAGACTCAGTACTTC
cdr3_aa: CASSARGGRGTETQYF

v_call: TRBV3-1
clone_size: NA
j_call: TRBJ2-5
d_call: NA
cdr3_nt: TGTGCCGAGGTAGGGGAGACCCAGTACTTC
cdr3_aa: CAEVGETQYF

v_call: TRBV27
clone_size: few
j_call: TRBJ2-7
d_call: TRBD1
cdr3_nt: TGTGCCAGCACTAAGACAGGGGGCCTCTACGAGCAGTACTTC
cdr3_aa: CASTKTGGLYEQYF

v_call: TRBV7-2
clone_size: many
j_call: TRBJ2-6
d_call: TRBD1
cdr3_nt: TGTGCCAGCAGGAGAGGGGGCTACTCTGGGGCCAACGTCCTGACTTTC
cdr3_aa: CASRRGGYSGANVLTF

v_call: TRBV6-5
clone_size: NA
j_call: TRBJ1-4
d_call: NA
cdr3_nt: TGTGCCAGCAGTCACCCGAAGGGATGGGCAACTAATGAAAAACTGTTTTTT
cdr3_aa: CASSHPKGWATNEKLFF

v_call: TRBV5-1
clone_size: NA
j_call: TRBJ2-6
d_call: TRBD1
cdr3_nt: TGCGCCAGCAGCCCTGCTCCCCGGGACAGGGTGGGCTCTGGGGCCAACGTCCTGACTTTC
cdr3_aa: CASSPAPRDRVGSGANVLTF

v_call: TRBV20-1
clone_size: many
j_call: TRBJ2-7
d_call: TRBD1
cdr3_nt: TGCAGTGCTAAACCGGGACAGGTTGCTGCGGGGCAGTACTTC
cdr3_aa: CSAKPGQVAAGQYF

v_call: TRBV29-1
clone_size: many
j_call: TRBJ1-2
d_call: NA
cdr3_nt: TGCAGCGTTGAGGGTAGCTATGGCTACACCTTC
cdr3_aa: CSVEGSYGYTF

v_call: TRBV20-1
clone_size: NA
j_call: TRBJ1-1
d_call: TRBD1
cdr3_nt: TGCAGTGCCCTTCGGACAGGCTCTCTTGAAGCTTTCTTT
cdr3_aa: CSALRTGSLEAFF

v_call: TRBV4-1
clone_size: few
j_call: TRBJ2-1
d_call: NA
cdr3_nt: TGCGCCAGCAGCAAGGGAGCTCATTCGAGCTCCTACAATGAGCAGTTCTTC
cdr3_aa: CASSKGAHSSSYNEQFF

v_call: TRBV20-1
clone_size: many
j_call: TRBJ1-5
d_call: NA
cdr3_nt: TGCAGTGCTAGAGATTCCGGGCAGGGAGGTGATCAGCCCCAGCATTTT
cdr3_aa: CSARDSGQGGDQPQHF

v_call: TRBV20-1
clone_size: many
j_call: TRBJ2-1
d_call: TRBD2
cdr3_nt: TGCAGTGCTAGAGATCACGGGACTAGAGGCAATGAGCAGTTCTTC
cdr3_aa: CSARDHGTRGNEQFF

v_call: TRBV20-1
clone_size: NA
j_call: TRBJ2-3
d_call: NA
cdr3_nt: TGCAGTGCTTGGACCCCGGACTGGCAAAACGCAGATACGCGGTATTTT
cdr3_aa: CSAWTPDWQNADTRYF

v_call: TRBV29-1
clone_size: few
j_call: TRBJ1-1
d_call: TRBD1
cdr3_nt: TGCAGCACCAACAGGGGAGTGAACACTGAAGCTTTCTTT
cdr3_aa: CSTNRGVNTEAFF

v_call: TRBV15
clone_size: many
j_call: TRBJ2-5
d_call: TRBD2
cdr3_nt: TGTGCCACCAGCAGGATAAGAGGGAGGGCCCCCCAAGAGACCCAGTACTTC
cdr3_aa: CATSRIRGRAPQETQYF

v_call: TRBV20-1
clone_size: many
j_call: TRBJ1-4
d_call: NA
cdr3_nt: TGCAGTGCTAGTGTTATGGGGAGTAATGAAAAACTGTTTTTT
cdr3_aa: CSASVMGSNEKLFF

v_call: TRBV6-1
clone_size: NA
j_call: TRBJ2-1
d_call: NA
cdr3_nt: TGTGCCAGCAGTGCTAGCGCGCACCAGAGCTCCTACAATGAGCAGTTCTTC
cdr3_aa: CASSASAHQSSYNEQFF

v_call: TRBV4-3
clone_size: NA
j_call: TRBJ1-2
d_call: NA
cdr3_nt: TGCGCCAGCAGCCAAGAGCGGGGGGACTATGGCTACACCTTC
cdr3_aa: CASSQERGDYGYTF

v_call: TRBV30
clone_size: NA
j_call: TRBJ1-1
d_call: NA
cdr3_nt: TGTGCCCTCGCGGGGGACGACACTGAAGCTTTCTTT
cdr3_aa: CALAGDDTEAFF

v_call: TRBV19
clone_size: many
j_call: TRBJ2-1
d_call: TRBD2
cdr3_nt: TGTGCCAGTAGTATATCCAGCGGGAGGGTTGAGCAGTTCTTC
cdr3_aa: CASSISSGRVEQFF

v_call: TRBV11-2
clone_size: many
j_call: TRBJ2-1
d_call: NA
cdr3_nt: TGTGCCAGCAGCTTCCGGGGAACCTACAATGAGCAGTTCTTC
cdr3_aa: CASSFRGTYNEQFF

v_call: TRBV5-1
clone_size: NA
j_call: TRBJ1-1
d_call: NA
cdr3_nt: TGTGCCAGCAGCTTGCGCCCGGGCACTGAAGCTTTCTTT
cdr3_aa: CASSLRPGTEAFF

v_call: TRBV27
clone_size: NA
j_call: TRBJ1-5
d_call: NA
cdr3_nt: TGTGCCAGCAGTTTACGTTGGGGGGACAATCAGCCCCAGCATTTT
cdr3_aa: CASSLRWGDNQPQHF

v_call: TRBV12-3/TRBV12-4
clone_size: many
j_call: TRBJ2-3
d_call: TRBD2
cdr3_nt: TGTGCCAGCAACTGGGGGGGTGGCACAGATACGCAGTATTTT
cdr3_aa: CASNWGGGTDTQYF

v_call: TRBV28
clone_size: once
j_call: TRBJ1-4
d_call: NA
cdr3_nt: TGTGCCAGCCGCAAGCAGGGACCGCCCAGGTTGTTTTTT
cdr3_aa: CASRKQGPPRLFF

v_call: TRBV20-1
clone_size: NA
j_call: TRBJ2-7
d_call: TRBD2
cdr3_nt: TGCAGTGCTTATACGGGACTAGCGGGGGCGGGAGCCTACGAGCAGTACTTC
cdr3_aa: CSAYTGLAGAGAYEQYF

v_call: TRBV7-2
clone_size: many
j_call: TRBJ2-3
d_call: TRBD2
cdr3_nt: TGTGCCAGCAGCTTAACTAGCGGGAGGGCCCCCACAGATACGCAGTATTTT
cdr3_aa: CASSLTSGRAPTDTQYF

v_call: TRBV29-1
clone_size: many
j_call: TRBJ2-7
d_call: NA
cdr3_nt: TGCAGCGTTCGGGTTGGGCAGGGAACTTACGAGCAGTACTTC
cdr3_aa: CSVRVGQGTYEQYF

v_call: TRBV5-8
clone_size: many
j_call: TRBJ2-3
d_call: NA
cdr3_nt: TGTGCCAGCAGCTTCGGACTAACCACAGATACGCAGTATTTT
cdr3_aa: CASSFGLTTDTQYF

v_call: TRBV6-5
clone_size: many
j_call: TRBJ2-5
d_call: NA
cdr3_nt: TGTGCCAGCAGTTACTCCCACGAACCGGGACGGCAAGAGACCCAGTACTTC
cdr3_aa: CASSYSHEPGRQETQYF

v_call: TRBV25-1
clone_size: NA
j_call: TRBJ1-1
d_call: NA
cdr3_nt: TGTGCCAGCAGCTTGTTTGGGACTGGGACTGAAGCTTTCTTT
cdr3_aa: CASSLFGTGTEAFF

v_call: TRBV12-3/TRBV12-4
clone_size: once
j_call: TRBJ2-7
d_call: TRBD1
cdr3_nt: TGTGCCAGCAACCCGGGACAGGGGCGGTACGAGCAGTACTTC
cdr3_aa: CASNPGQGRYEQYF

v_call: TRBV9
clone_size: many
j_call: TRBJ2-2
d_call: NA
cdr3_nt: TGTGCCAGCAGCCTTAGCGGACCGAACACCGGGGAGCTGTTTTTT
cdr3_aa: CASSLSGPNTGELFF